Listed here are 31 T cell receptor beta chains from one sample, sequenced in a study of blood T cell repertoires in COVID-19. Profiling relied on immunoSEQ multiplex PCR, and the TCRdb table lists in-frame clones only, not all of them. The sample consists of a few hundred thousand clones, around 88% of them appearing once. The sequencing sample was made of peripheral blood. These receptors were collected from a woman in her 30s who had recovered from COVID-19.

V and J are TRBV11-3 and TRBJ2-3; D remains ambiguous. The CDR3 consists of 11 residues. Germline lookup yields CDR1 SGHNT and CDR2 YENEEA. V was pared by 5 bases and J by 6 bases, with 6 bases between. DNA for the CDR3: TGTGCCAGCAGCCAACGGGATACGCAGTATTTT. Translating gives CASSQRDTQYF. The full variable domain, rest sourced from reference TRBV11-3 and TRBJ2-3, is EAGVVQSPRYKIIEKKQPVAFWCNPISGHNTLYWYLQNLGQGPELLIRYENEEAVDDSQLPKDRFSAERLKGVDSTLKIQPAELGDSAVYLCASSQRDTQYFGPGTRLTVL.

This chain joins TRBV5-5 and TRBJ2-7; a possible D gene is TRBD2 (6 bases). Germline assignment: CDR1 SGHKS and CDR2 YYEKEE (reference sequence). The CDR3 is made up of 15 amino acids. The germline V and J ends were trimmed by 4 bases and 4 bases, with 18 bases remaining between them. The CDR3 DNA reads TGTGCCAGCAGCATGACAGCGTTGGGGGGATACGAGCAGTACTTC. Translation: CASSMTALGGYEQYF.

The rearrangement uses TRBV27 and TRBJ1-5; tentatively, D is TRBD1 (5 bases). CDR3 length equals 13 residues. CDR1 and CDR2 (germline): MNHEY, SMNVEV (reference sequence). Trimming took off 3 bases at V and 4 bases at J, with 7 bases between the two ends. CDR3 sequence reads: CASSFRGNQPQHF. As DNA, the CDR3 is TGTGCCAGCAGTTTCCGGGGGAATCAGCCCCAGCATTTT.

This chain links TRBV11-2 with TRBJ2-7; 10 bases agree with TRBD1. The trim removed 5 bases at V and 4 bases at J, leaving 5 bases unmatched. Germline V gives CDR1 SGHAT, CDR2 FQNNGV. The CDR3 extends over 14 amino acids. The chain's CDR3 is CASSTGTGVYEQYF. The CDR3 region has the DNA TGTGCCAGCAGCACCGGGACAGGGGTGTACGAGCAGTACTTC.

With respect to this clone: The junction departs from the called germline gene at one end, perhaps through a read error. The gene calls are TRBV30 and TRBJ2-3, with a possible D match to TRBD1 (8 bases). This CDR3 has 13 amino acids. Germline V gene sequence: CDR1 GTSNPN, CDR2 SVGIG (reference sequence). The CDR3 region has the DNA TGTGCCTGGAGCCAACAGGGGGGGACAGGAGCCGATTTT. Encoded protein: CAWSQQGGTGADF.

A single count supports this clone. The V call is TRBV30, the J call TRBJ2-2; D gene uncertain. Germline values: CDR1 GTSNPN, CDR2 SVGIG (reference sequence). The V end was cut by 0 bases, the J end by 1 base, with 9 bases between. The CDR3 sequence is 15 residues long. CDR3 loop: CAWSVPRLNTGELFF. CDR3 nucleotide sequence: TGTGCCTGGAGTGTACCGCGGCTGAACACCGGGGAGCTGTTTTTT.

J is TRBJ1-5 and V is TRBV7-8; 7 bases are shared with TRBD1. Germline CDR1 SGHVS, CDR2 FQNEAQ. Trimming removed 4 bases from V and 4 bases from J; junction bases left unmatched: 7. CDR3 length: 15 amino acids. CDR3 bases: TGTGCCAGCAGCTCCCACCGGGACAGAAATCAGCCCCAGCATTTT. Amino acids: CASSSHRDRNQPQHF.

The chain recombines TRBV27 with TRBJ2-5, with 7 bases identical to TRBD1. Per the germline V gene, CDR1 is MNHEY and CDR2 is SMNVEV (reference sequence). The CDR3 runs to 12 residues. V lost 5 bases and J lost 7; bases outside the gene matches: 4. The CDR3 DNA sequence: TGTGCCAGCAGTCCCCCAGGGGGGACCCAGTACTTC. Its protein is CASSPPGGTQYF.

In its sample, this clone was seen a few times. This chain uses TRBV7-9 with TRBJ1-1; D may be TRBD1 (5 bases). CDR3 length: 14 residues. Trimming took 5 bases from V and 1 from J, leaving 11 bases between them. In germline, CDR1 is SEHNR, CDR2 FQNEAQ (reference sequence). CDR3 loop: CASSHSTANTEAFF. CDR3 coding DNA: TGTGCCAGCAGCCACTCGACAGCGAACACTGAAGCTTTCTTT.

Concerning this clone: This CDR3 is also generated by other DNA sequences in the sample. This chain joins TRBV28 and TRBJ1-1, with unresolved D. Looked up from germline, CDR1 is MDHEN and CDR2 is SYDVKM. The CDR3 consists of 11 residues. V was cut by 0 bases and J by 8 bases, with 4 bases left in between. The CDR3: CASSLWREAFF. CDR3 coding DNA: TGTGCCAGCAGTTTATGGAGGGAAGCTTTCTTT.

This chain uses TRBV28 with TRBJ1-1; perhaps TRBD1 as D (5 bases). This CDR3 is built from 13 residues. V was cut by 5 bases and J by 2 bases, with 9 bases left in between. Germline V gives CDR1 MDHEN, CDR2 SYDVKM. The CDR3: CASSRQLNTEAFF. CDR3 in DNA: TGTGCCAGCAGTAGACAGCTAAACACTGAAGCTTTCTTT.

This sequence joins TRBV20-1 and TRBJ2-5; TRBD2 agrees at 9 bases. The CDR3 extends over 15 amino acids. The trim removed 3 bases at V and 4 bases at J, leaving 9 bases unmatched. Germline-derived CDR1 and CDR2 are DFQATT and SNEGSKA (reference sequence). CDR3: CSASLGGRASETQYF. Here the CDR3 DNA reads TGCAGTGCTAGTTTGGGCGGGAGGGCCTCAGAGACCCAGTACTTC.

This clone was detected once. V gene TRBV18 combines with J gene TRBJ2-3, with unresolved D. Germline CDR1 is KGHSH and CDR2 is LQKENI. V was shortened by 3 bases and J by 2 bases, with 6 bases between the two germline ends. CDR3 length: 13 amino acids. The chain's CDR3 is CASSPSNTDTQYF. The CDR3 bases are TGTGCCAGCTCACCGTCTAACACAGATACGCAGTATTTT.

This clone has only one observation. The chain carries TRBV21-1 and TRBJ2-1; TRBD2 was called by the table and not checked on the DNA. TRBV21-1 is a recognized pseudogene. The CDR3 has 14 residues. The CDR3 spells CASSTSGLGFEQFF. DNA for the CDR3: TGTGCCAGCAGCACATCCGGACTAGGTTTCGAGCAGTTCTTC.

This clone showed up just once. The V and J genes are TRBV2 and TRBJ2-2, with D possibly matching TRBD2 (6 bases). Germline CDR1 is SNHLY and CDR2 is FYNNEI. The V and J ends lost 6 bases and 5 bases respectively, with 16 bases between them. This CDR3 has 15 amino acids. CDR3 in amino acids: CASRGGTGGTGELFF. The CDR3 bases are TGTGCCAGCAGGGGCGGGACTGGGGGAACCGGGGAGCTGTTTTTT.

The chain joins TRBV28 to TRBJ1-6; 12 bases line up with TRBD1. The germline V gene has CDR1 MDHEN and CDR2 SYDVKM. The trim removed 8 bases at V and 4 bases at J, leaving 9 bases unmatched. The CDR3 spans 17 residues. The CDR3 reads CASSTRDRGLYNSPLHF. CDR3 sequence (DNA): TGTGCCAGCTCAACCCGGGACAGGGGGCTTTATAATTCACCCCTCCACTTT.

This clone turned up a few times. The chain is built from TRBV7-9 and TRBJ2-7; TRBD1 agrees at 7 bases. The CDR3 runs 14 residues. The J segment lost 3 bases and the V segment lost 5 bases, leaving 7 bases of the junction unmatched. Germline V gene lookup returns CDR1 SEHNR and CDR2 FQNEAQ (reference sequence). The CDR3 DNA sequence: TGTGCCAGCAGCCCCTCGGGACAGCACTACGAGCAGTACTTC. The encoded protein is CASSPSGQHYEQYF.

The chain is built from TRBV7-3 and TRBJ1-6, with D unresolved. The CDR3 consists of 13 residues. CDR1 and CDR2 from the germline V gene are SGHTA and FQGTGA. Between the trimmed V and J ends, which lost 2 bases and 9 bases, there was a span of 8 bases. CDR3 sequence (DNA): TGTGCCAGCAGCTTAGGCGGGTTTTCACCCCTCCACTTT. It specifies CASSLGGFSPLHF.

The chain couples TRBV5-8 to TRBJ2-3; TRBD1 agrees at 7 bases. The junction had 5 bases not matched to a gene; V was cut back by 0 bases and J by 1 base. The CDR3 has 16 amino acids. Germline V gene sequence: CDR1 SGHTS, CDR2 YDEGEE. CDR3 DNA: TGTGCCAGCAGCTTGGGTCTAGGACAGGGCACAGATACGCAGTATTTT. It specifies CASSLGLGQGTDTQYF.

This clone was observed a handful of times. J is TRBJ2-3 and V is TRBV28; 8 bases are shared with TRBD1. V was pared by 6 bases and J by 3 bases, with 8 bases of the junction left unmatched. From germline, CDR1 is MDHEN and CDR2 SYDVKM. CDR3 length: 15 amino acids. CDR3 DNA sequence: TGTGCCAGCAGAAGCGGACAGGGAGGTACAGATACGCAGTATTTT. This gives the protein CASRSGQGGTDTQYF.

This chain connects TRBV18 to TRBJ1-1; D possibly corresponds to TRBD1 (5 bases). This CDR3 comprises 13 residues. Trimming stripped 2 bases from V and 6 bases from J, with 10 bases between. The germline CDR1 and CDR2 sequences are KGHSH and LQKENI. The CDR3 nucleotides read TGTGCCAGCTCACCAGGGGGGTTATCTGAAGCTTTCTTT. Its translation is CASSPGGLSEAFF.

This clone was observed once. The chain joins TRBV18 to TRBJ2-1; TRBD1 matches 8 bases. The CDR3 covers 13 residues. Germline CDR1 and CDR2: KGHSH and LQKENI. J gave up 8 bases and V 5 bases, and 5 bases lay outside the gene matches. CDR3 amino acids: CASSGQGTYEQFF. The CDR3 DNA reads TGTGCCAGCTCAGGACAGGGTACTTATGAGCAGTTCTTC.

This rearrangement joins TRBV19 to TRBJ1-3; D might be TRBD1 (5 bases). Germline CDR1 and CDR2: LNHDA and SQIVND (reference sequence). The length of the CDR3 is 17 residues. V shed 3 bases and J shed 4 bases, with 19 bases lying between them. CDR3 amino acids: CASSIPGHLVQGNTIYF. CDR3 DNA: TGTGCCAGTAGTATTCCTGGACACCTAGTTCAAGGAAACACCATATATTTT.

This clone is a singleton in its sample. This chain uses TRBV9 with TRBJ2-5; the D gene is possibly TRBD1 (6 bases). The ends were cut back, 1 base at V and 4 bases at J, with 11 bases in the middle. Germline values: CDR1 SGDLS, CDR2 YYNGEE. The CDR3 extends over 14 amino acids. CDR3 bases: TGTGCCAGCAGCGTATTCGAGACAGGAGAGACCCAGTACTTC. Amino acid sequence: CASSVFETGETQYF. Supplemented by reference TRBV9 and TRBJ2-5, the full variable domain reads DSGVTQTPKHLITATGQRVTLRCSPRSGDLSVYWYQQSLDQGLQFLIQYYNGEERAKGNILERFSAQQFPDLHSELNLSSLELGDSALYFCASSVFETGETQYFGPGTRLLVL.

The chain is built from TRBV24-1 and TRBJ2-1; D may be TRBD2 (6 bases). Trimming shortened V by 2 bases and J by 11 bases, and 15 bases separated the two germline ends. This CDR3 is built from 14 residues. The germline gives CDR1 KGHDR, CDR2 SFDVKD. The chain's CDR3 is CATSDSTLATKQFF. The DNA of the CDR3 is TGTGCCACCAGTGATTCTACCCTAGCGACTAAGCAGTTCTTC.

The genes are TRBV27 and TRBJ2-5, with D perhaps TRBD1 (6 bases). V was clipped by 6 bases and J by 4 bases, with 12 bases between them. Germline CDR1 is MNHEY and CDR2 is SMNVEV (reference sequence). The length of the CDR3 is 13 residues. CDR3 sequence reads: CASRLARGETQYF. The CDR3 DNA reads as TGTGCCAGCAGACTCGCCAGGGGAGAGACCCAGTACTTC.

The V gene is TRBV7-9, the J gene TRBJ2-1; TRBD1 is a possible D gene (5 bases). Trimming removed 2 bases at V and 8 bases at J, with 13 bases between. Germline CDR1 and CDR2: SEHNR and FQNEAQ (reference sequence). The CDR3 totals 14 residues. CDR3 region: CASSLWGRVDEQFF. As DNA, the CDR3 is TGTGCCAGCAGCTTATGGGGCAGGGTGGATGAGCAGTTCTTC. Variable domain in full (rest from reference TRBV7-9 and TRBJ2-1): DTGVSQNPRHKITKRGQNVTFRCDPISEHNRLYWYRQTLGQGPEFLTYFQNEAQLEKSRLLSDRFSAERPKGSFSTLEIQRTEQGDSAMYLCASSLWGRVDEQFFGPGTRLTVL.

This sequence joins TRBV5-4 and TRBJ2-5; weak D call: TRBD2 (6 bases). CDR1 SGHNT and CDR2 YYREEE come from the germline V gene (reference sequence). Between the trimmed V and J ends, which lost 5 bases and 5 bases, there was a span of 19 bases. The CDR3 spans 15 residues. The CDR3: CASRRDSLGSETQYF. The CDR3 nucleotides are TGTGCCAGCAGGAGGGACTCTCTCGGGTCCGAGACCCAGTACTTC.

This chain uses TRBV5-6 with TRBJ2-3; D is unclear. Per germline, CDR1 SGHDT and CDR2 YYEEEE. Deletions cut 1 base from V and 2 bases from J, with 14 bases between. The CDR3 runs 16 residues. The CDR3 protein is CASSLSASVATDTQYF. CDR3 DNA sequence: TGTGCCAGCAGCTTGAGCGCGTCGGTGGCCACAGATACGCAGTATTTT.

The chain is built from TRBV5-6 and TRBJ1-2; 7 positions agree with TRBD1. The ends lost 3 bases at V and 5 bases at J; junction bases unmatched: 7. CDR1 is SGHDT and CDR2 is YYEEEE in the germline V gene. This CDR3 has 14 amino acids. CDR3 loop: CASSSPTGYYGYTF. The DNA for the CDR3 is TGTGCCAGCAGCTCCCCGACAGGGTATTATGGCTACACCTTC.

The J gene is TRBJ1-2, the V gene TRBV4-1; the D gene is possibly TRBD1 (6 bases). The CDR3 loop spans 13 amino acids. Germline V gene data show CDR1 as MGHRA and CDR2 as YSYEKL. V gave up 1 base and J gave up 6 bases, with 9 bases separating them. The CDR3 spells CASSQGTEHGYTF. The CDR3 DNA reads TGCGCCAGCAGCCAAGGGACAGAGCATGGCTACACCTTC.